The sequence of this TCR beta chain was determined in a study of OX40 agonist ivuxolimab in advanced cancers. Regarding the research as a whole: Ivuxolimab, which targeted the costimulatory receptor OX40 (CD134), was an agonistic, fully human IgG2 monoclonal antibody. Intravenous ivuxolimab was administered to patients every 2 weeks at six dose levels: 0.01, 0.1, 0.3, 1.5, 3 and 10 mg/kg. Of the roughly 52 patients in dose escalation, some 20 had hepatocellular carcinoma, approximately 15 had melanoma, 9 had renal cell carcinoma and 9 had head and neck cancer. In the dose-escalation cohort, 70% to 85% of patients were male, and the mean age was around 60 years, with a range of 23 to 79. Prior anti-PD-1, anti-PD-L1 or anti-CTLA-4 therapy was permitted, and checkpoint inhibitors had been received by approximately 39% of dose-escalation patients. Partial responses occurred in three dose-escalation patients, of whom one had hepatocellular carcinoma and two had cutaneous melanoma. The point of sequencing TCRbeta in the periphery was to test whether ivuxolimab changed TCR sequence diversity and drove clonal T-cell expansion. The monotherapy dose-escalation portion (N of about 47 patients) of the phase I ivuxolimab trial is reported in the paper. The paper as a whole reports these results and caveats: Which antigens the clonally expanded peripheral T cells were specific for was not determined. Partial responders in the 0.1-3.0 mg/kg groups had among the lowest normalized peripheral clonal expansion, especially among CD8+ T cells. On average, CD8+ T cells showed more expanded clones than CD4+ T cells after ivuxolimab. Low levels of normalized T-cell clonal expansion were also shown by some nonresponding patients. At doses of 0.1 to 3.0 mg/kg, clonal expansion of both CD4+ and CD8+ blood T cells was observed from baseline to week 6.

Patients with autoimmune disease history or receiving systemic immunosuppression were excluded from the trial. Peripheral blood for TCR sequencing was collected from all dose cohorts at baseline, on cycle 4 day 1, and on cycle 7 day 1. Samples came from an open-label, multicenter, first-in-human phase I dose-escalation trial of ivuxolimab. Adults with locally advanced or metastatic melanoma, renal cell, hepatocellular, or head and neck squamous cell carcinoma were enrolled in the trial. Before TCR sequencing, CD4+ T cells and CD8+ T cells from peripheral blood were sorted into separate populations. A note on this clone: No antigen is known for it. No much larger clone is present one base from it, and per-base qualities are unavailable.

Genomic DNA was isolated from the sorted cells so that the TCRbeta CDR3 region could be sequenced. The immunoSEQ Assay was used for sequencing of TCRbeta CDR3 regions. TCRdb obtained this table from immuneACCESS and retained in-frame rearrangements with V and J assigned. These tables miss some clones; where compared with another copy, unresolved V genes account for less than half of the shortfall, and the remainder is unexplained. This sample is represented by tens of thousands of clones; 70% to 90% of them were singletons. 0.25% to 0.3% of the sample is in the top ten clones. The clonotype was recovered from an adult with an advanced solid tumor such as melanoma, head and neck, liver or kidney cancer. The sample was CD4+ or CD8+ T cells sorted from blood, taken in a trial of the OX40 agonist ivuxolimab.

The nucleotide sequence reads TGTGCCAGCAGCTTAGTTGTTCAGGCAGGGTTGGAGACCCAGTACTTC. Its translation is CASSLVVQAGLETQYF. This receptor chain uses TRBV11-2 and TRBJ2-5; TRBD1 might be the D gene, on 5 matching bases. Via the germline V gene, CDR1 is SGHAT and CDR2 FQNNGV. From the cysteine through the phenylalanine, the CDR3 covers 16 amino acids. The read is trimmed to its CDR3 DNA, 48 bases read in frame from base 1. Cut back by 1 base and 5 bases, the V and J ends lie 17 bases apart.